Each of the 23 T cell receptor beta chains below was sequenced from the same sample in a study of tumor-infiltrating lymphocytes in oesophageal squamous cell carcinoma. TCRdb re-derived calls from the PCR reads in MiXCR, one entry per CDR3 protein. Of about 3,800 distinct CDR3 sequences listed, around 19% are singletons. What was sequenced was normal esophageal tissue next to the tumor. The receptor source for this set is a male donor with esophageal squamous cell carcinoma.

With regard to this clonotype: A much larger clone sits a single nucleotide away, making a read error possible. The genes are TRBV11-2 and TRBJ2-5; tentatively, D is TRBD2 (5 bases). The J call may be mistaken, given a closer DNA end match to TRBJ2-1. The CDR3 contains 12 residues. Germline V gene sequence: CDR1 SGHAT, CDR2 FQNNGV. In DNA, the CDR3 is TGTGCCAGCAGCTTAGCCGGACTTGAGCAGTTCTTC. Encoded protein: CASSLAGLEQFF.

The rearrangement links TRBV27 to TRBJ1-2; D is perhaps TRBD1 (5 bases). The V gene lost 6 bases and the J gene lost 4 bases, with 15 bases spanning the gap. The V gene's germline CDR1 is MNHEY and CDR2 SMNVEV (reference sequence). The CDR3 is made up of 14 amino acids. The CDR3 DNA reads TGTGCCAGCAGAGGACTTCTTGGGGGCTATGGCTACACCTTC. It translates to CASRGLLGGYGYTF.

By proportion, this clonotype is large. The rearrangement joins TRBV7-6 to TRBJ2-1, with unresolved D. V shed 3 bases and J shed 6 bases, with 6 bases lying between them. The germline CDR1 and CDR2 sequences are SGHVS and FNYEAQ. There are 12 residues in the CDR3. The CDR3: CASSFPANEQFF. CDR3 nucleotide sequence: TGTGCCAGCAGCTTTCCAGCCAATGAGCAGTTCTTC.

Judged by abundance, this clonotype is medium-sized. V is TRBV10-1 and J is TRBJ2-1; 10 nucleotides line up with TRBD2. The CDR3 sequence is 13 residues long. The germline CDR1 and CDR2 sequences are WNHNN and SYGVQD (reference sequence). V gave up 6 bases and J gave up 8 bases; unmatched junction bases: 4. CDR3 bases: TGCGCCAGCAGGGCTAGCGGGGGCGATGAGCAGTTCTTC. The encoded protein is CASRASGGDEQFF.

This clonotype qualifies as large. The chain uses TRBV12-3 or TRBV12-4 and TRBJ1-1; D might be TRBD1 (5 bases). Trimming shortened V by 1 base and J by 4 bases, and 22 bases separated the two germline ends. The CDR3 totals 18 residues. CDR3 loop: CASSLGMGLQESSTEAFF. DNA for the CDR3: TGTGCCAGCAGTTTAGGGATGGGGCTTCAGGAGTCGAGCACTGAAGCTTTCTTT.

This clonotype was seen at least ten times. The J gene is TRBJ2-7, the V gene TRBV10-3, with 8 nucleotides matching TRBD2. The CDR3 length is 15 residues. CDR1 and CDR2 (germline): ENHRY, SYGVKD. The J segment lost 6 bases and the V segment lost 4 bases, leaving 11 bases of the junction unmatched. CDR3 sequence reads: CAISAGGTRVSEQYF. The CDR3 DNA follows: TGTGCCATCAGTGCCGGGGGGACTAGAGTTTCCGAGCAGTACTTC.

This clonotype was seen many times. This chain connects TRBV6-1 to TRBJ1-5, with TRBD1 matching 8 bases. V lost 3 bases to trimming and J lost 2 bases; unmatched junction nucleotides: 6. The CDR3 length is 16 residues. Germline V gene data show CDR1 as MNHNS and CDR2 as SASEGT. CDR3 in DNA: TGTGCCAGCAGTGACCGACAGGGGAGCGGCAATCAGCCCCAGCATTTT. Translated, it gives CASSDRQGSGNQPQHF.

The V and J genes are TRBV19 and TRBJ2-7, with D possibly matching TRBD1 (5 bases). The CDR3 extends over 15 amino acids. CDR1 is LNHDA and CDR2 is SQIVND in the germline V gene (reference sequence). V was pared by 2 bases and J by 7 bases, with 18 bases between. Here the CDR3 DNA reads TGTGCCAGTAGTATAATGGGCCAGGGTGAGAATGAGCAGTACTTC. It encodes CASSIMGQGENEQYF.

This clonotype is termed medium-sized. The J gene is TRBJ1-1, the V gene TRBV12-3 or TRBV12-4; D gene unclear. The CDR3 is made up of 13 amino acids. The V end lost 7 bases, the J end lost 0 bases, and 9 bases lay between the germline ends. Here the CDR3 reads CASTHILNTEAFF. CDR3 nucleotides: TGTGCCAGCACCCACATACTGAACACTGAAGCTTTCTTT.

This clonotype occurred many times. CDR3 sequence reads: CASSEDRRLVAQYF. For the CDR3, the DNA is TGTGCCAGCAGTGAGGACAGGCGGCTTGTCGCCCAGTACTTC. The chain couples TRBV12-3 or TRBV12-4 to TRBJ2-5; the match to TRBD1 covers 7 bases. The length of the CDR3 is 14 residues. V lost 5 bases, J lost 9 bases, and 12 bases stayed unmatched.

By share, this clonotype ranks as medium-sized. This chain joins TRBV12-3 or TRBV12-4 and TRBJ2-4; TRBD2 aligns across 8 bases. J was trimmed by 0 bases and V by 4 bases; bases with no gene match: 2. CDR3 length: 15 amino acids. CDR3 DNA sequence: TGTGCCAGCAGTTACGGGGGGGGAGCCAAAAACATTCAGTACTTC. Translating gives CASSYGGGAKNIQYF.

CDR3 amino acids: CASSPTERQVVNEQYF. In DNA, the CDR3 is TGTGCCAGCAGCCCCACCGAAAGACAGGTTGTTAACGAGCAGTACTTC. The chain uses TRBV7-2 and TRBJ1-6; possibly TRBD1 for D (6 bases). The J call is uncertain, as TRBJ2-7 better fits the DNA end. The CDR3 spans 16 residues. The germline gives CDR1 SGHTA, CDR2 FQGNSA.

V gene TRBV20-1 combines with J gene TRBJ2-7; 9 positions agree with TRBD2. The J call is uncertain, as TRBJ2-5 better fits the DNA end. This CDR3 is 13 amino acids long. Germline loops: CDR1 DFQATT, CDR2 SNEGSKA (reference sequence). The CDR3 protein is CSHSGLAEETQYF. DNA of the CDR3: TGCAGCCATTCGGGACTAGCCGAAGAGACCCAGTACTTC.

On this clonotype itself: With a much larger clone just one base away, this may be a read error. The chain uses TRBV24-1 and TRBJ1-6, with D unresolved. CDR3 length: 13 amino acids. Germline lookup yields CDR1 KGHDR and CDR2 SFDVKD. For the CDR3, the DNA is TGTGCCACCCAGCGGGGTGGGAATCAGCCCCGGCATTTT. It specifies CATQRGGNQPRHF.

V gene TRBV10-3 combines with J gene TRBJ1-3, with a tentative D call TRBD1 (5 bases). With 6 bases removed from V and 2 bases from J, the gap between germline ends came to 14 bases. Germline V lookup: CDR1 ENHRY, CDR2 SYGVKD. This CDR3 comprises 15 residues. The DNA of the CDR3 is TGTGCCATCAGGGGCAGGGAGACCGCTGGAAACACCATATATTTT. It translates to CAIRGRETAGNTIYF.

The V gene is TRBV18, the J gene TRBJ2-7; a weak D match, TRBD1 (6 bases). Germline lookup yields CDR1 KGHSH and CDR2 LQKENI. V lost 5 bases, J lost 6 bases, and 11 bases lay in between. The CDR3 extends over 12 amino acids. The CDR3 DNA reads TGTGCCAGCTCAACCGGACAGAGCGAGCAGTACTTC. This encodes CASSTGQSEQYF.

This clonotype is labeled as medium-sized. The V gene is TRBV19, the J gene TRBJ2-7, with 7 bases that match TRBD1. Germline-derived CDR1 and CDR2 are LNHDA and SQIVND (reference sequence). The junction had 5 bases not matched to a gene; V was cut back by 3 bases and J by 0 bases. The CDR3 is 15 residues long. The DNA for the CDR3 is TGTGCCAGTAGTATGGTCCAGGGGGACTCCTACGAGCAGTACTTC. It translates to CASSMVQGDSYEQYF.

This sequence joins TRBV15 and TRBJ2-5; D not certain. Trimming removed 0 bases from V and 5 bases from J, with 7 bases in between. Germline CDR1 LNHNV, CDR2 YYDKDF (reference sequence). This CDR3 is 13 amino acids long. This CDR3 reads CATSRDLGETQYF. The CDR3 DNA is TGTGCCACCAGCAGAGATCTAGGGGAGACCCAGTACTTC.

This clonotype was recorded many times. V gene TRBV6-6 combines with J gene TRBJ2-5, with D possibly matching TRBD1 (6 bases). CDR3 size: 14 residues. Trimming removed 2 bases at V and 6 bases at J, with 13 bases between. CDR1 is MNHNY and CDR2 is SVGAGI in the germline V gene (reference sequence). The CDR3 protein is CASSYKGGEQTQYF. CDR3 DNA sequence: TGTGCCAGCAGTTACAAAGGGGGTGAGCAGACCCAGTACTTC.

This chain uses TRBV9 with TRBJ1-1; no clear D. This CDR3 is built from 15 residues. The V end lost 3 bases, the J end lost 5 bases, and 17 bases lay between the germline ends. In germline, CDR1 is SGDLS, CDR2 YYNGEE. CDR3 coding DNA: TGTGCCAGCAGCGCCCTTAGTCGGGCGGGGACTGAAGCTTTCTTT. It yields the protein CASSALSRAGTEAFF.

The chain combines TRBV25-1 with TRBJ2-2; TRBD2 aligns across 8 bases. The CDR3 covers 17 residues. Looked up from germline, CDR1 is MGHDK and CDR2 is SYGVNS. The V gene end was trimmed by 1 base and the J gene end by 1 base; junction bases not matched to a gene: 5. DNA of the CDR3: TGTGCCAGCAGTGAATCGGGAGGGGGGCGGAACACCGGGGAGCTGTTTTTT. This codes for CASSESGGGRNTGELFF. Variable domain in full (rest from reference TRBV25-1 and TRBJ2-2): EADIYQTPRYLVIGTGKKITLECSQTMGHDKMYWYQQDPGMELHLIHYSYGVNSTEKGDLSSESTVSRIRTEHFPLTLESARPSHTSQYLCASSESGGGRNTGELFFGEGSRLTVL.

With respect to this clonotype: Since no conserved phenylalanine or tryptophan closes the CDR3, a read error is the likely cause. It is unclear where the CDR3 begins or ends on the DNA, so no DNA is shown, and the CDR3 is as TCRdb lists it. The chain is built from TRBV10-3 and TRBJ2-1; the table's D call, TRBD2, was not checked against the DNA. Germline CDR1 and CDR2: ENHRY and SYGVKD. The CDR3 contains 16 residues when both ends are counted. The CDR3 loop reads CAISEGLEGYGYTFGS.

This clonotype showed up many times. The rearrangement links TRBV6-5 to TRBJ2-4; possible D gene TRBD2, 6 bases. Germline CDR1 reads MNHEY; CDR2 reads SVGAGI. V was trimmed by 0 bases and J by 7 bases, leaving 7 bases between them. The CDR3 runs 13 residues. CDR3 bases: TGTGCCAGCAGTTACTCGGAGGGTAACATTCAGTACTTC. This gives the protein CASSYSEGNIQYF.